The clone carrying this TCR beta chain was counted a few times. The sample belongs to a study of blood T cell repertoires in COVID-19. Repertoires were generated with immunoSEQ multiplex PCR, while TCRdb's copy carries only in-frame clones and drops some. Here the sample spans about 150,000 clones, 87% being singletons. V dropped 3 bases and J dropped 7; count of bases not matched to a gene: 8. CDR1 KGHSH and CDR2 LQKENI come from the germline V gene. CDR3 size: 15 residues. The sequencing sample was made of peripheral blood. This TCR derives from a woman aged 55-70 years with active or convalescent COVID-19. The V gene is TRBV18, the J gene TRBJ1-5; 8 bases are a match to TRBD1. CDR3 protein: CASSPDRASYQPQHF. The CDR3 DNA is TGTGCCAGCTCACCGGACAGGGCTAGTTACCAGCCCCAGCATTTT.